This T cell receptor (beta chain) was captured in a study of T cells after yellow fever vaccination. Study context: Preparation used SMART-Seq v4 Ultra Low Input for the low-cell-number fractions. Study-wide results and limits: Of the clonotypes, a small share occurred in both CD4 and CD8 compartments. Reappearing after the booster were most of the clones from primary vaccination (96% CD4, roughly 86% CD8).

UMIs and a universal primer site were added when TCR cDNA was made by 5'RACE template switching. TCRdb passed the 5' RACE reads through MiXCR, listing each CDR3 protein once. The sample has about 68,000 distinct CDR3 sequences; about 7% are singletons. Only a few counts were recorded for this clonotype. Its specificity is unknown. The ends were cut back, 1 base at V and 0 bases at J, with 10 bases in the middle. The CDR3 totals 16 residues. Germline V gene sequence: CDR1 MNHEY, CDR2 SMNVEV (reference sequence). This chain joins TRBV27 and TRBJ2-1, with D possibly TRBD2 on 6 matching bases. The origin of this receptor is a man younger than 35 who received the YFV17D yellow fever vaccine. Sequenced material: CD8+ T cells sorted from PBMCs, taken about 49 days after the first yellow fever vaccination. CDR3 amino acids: CASSLYWGDSYNEQFF. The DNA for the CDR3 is TGTGCCAGCAGTTTATACTGGGGGGACTCCTACAATGAGCAGTTCTTC.